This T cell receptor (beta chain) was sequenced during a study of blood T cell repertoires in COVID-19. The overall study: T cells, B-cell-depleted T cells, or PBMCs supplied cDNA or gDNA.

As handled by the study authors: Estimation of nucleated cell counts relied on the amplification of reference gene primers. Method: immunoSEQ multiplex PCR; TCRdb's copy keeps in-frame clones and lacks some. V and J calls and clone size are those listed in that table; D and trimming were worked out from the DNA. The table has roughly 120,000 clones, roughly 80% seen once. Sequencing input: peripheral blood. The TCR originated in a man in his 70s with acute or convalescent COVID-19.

The CDR3 DNA sequence: TGTGCCACCGGGGACAGGGGATTGAGAGCTTTCTTT. Residues: CATGDRGLRAFF. This chain uses TRBV19 with TRBJ1-1; TRBD1 matches at 10 bases. This CDR3 has 12 amino acids. Germline V gene lookup returns CDR1 LNHDA and CDR2 SQIVND (reference sequence). V lost 10 bases and J lost 10; bases outside the gene matches: 9.